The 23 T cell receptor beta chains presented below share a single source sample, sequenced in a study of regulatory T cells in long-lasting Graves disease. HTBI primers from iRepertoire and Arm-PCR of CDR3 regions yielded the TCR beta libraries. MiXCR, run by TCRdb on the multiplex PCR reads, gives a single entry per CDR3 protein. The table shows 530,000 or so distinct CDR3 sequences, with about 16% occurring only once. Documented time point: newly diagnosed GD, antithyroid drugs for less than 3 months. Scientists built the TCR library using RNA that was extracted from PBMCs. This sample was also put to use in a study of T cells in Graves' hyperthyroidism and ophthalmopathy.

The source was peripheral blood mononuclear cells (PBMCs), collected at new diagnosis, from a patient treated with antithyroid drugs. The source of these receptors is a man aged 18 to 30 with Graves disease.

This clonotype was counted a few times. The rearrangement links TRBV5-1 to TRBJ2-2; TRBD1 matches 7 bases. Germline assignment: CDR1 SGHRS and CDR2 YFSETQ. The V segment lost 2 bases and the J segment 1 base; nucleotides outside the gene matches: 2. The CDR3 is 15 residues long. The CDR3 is CASSFDRENTGELFF. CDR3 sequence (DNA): TGCGCCAGCAGCTTTGACAGGGAGAACACCGGGGAGCTGTTTTTT.

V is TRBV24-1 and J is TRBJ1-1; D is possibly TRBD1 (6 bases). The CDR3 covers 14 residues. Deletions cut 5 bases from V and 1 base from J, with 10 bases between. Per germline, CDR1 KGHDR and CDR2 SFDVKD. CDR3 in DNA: TGTGCCACCAGTGCCGGACAGTGGAACACTGAAGCTTTCTTT. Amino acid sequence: CATSAGQWNTEAFF.

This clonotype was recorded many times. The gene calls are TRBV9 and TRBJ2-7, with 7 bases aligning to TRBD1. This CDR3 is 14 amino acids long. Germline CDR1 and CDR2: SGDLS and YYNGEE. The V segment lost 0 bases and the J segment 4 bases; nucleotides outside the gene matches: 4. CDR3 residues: CASSVGGRGYEQYF. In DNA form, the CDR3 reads TGTGCCAGCAGCGTAGGCGGCAGGGGGTACGAGCAGTACTTC.

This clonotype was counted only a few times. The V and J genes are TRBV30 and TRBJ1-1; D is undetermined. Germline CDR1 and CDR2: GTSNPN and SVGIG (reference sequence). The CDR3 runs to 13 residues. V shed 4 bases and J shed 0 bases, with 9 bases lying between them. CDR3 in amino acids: CAWNRKMNTEAFF. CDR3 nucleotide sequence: TGTGCCTGGAACCGGAAGATGAACACTGAAGCTTTCTTT. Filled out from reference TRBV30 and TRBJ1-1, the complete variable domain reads SQTIHQWPATLVQPVGSPLSLECTVEGTSNPNLYWYRQAAGRGLQLLFYSVGIGQISSEVPQNLSASRPQDRQFILSSKKLLLSDSGFYLCAWNRKMNTEAFFGQGTRLTVV.

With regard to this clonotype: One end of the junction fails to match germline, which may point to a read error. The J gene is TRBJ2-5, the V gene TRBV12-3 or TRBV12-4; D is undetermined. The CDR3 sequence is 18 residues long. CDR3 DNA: TGTGCCAGCAGCCCGGTTAGTTCGGAGCAACGTCCCCAAGGGACCCAGTACTTC. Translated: CASSPVSSEQRPQGTQYF.

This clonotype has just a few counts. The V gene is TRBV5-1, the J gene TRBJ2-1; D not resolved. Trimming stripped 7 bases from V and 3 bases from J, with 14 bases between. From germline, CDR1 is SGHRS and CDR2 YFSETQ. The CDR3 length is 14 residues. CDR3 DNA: TGCGCCAGCGGAATTCCCCCCGACTACAATGAGCAGTTCTTC. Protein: CASGIPPDYNEQFF. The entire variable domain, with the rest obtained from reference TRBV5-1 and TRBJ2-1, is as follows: KAGVTQTPRYLIKTRGQQVTLSCSPISGHRSVSWYQQTPGQGLQFLFEYFSETQRNKGNFPGRFSGRQFSNSRSEMNVSTLELGDSALYLCASGIPPDYNEQFFGPGTRLTVL.

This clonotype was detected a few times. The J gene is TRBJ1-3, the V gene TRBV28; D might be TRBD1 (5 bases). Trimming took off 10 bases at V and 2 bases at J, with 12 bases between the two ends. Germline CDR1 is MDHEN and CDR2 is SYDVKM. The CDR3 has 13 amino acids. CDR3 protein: CATRGSPGNTIYF. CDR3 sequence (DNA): TGTGCCACGAGGGGTTCGCCTGGAAACACCATATATTTT.

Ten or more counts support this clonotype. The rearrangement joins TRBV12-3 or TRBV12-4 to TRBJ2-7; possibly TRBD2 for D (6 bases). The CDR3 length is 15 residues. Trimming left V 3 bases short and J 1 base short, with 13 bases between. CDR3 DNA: TGTGCCAGCAGTTTTACGGGGGTGGGGTCCTACGAGCAGTACTTC. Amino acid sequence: CASSFTGVGSYEQYF.

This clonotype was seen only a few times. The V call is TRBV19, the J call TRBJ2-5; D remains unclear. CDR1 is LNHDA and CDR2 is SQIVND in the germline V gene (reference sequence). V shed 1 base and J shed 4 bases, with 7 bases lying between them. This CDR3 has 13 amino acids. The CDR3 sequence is CASSIAGPETQYF. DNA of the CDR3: TGTGCCAGTAGTATAGCCGGGCCAGAGACCCAGTACTTC. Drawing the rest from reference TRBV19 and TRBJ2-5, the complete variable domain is DGGITQSPKYLFRKEGQNVTLSCEQNLNHDAMYWYRQDPGQGLRLIYYSQIVNDFQKGDIAEGYSVSREKKESFPLTVTSAQKNPTAFYLCASSIAGPETQYFGPGTRLLVL.

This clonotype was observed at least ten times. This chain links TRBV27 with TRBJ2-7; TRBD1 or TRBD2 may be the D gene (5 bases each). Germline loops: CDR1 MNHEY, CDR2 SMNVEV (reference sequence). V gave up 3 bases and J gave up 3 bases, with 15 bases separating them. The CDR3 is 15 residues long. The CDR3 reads CASSLVGERGYEQYF. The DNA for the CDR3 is TGTGCCAGCAGTTTGGTGGGGGAGAGGGGCTACGAGCAGTACTTC.

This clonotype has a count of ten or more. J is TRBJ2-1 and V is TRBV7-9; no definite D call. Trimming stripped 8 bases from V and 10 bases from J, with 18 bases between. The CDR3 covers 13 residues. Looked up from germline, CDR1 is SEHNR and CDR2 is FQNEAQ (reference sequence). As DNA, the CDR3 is TGTGCCAGCGGGATAACCGCCAGAAGCGAGCAGTTCTTC. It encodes CASGITARSEQFF.

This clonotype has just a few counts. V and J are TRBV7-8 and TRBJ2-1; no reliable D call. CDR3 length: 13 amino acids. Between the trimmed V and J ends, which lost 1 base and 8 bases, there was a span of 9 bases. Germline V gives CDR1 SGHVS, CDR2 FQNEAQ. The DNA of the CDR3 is TGTGCCAGCAGCTTAGATGGGCTCCATGAGCAGTTCTTC. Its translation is CASSLDGLHEQFF.

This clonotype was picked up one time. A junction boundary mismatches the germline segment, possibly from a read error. The CDR3 DNA follows: TGCGCCAGCAGCGCGCAAGGTCGTCTGAGCAATCGGCCCCAGCATTTT. Amino acids: CASSAQGRLSNRPQHF. This chain links TRBV4-3 with TRBJ1-5, with D unresolved. The CDR3 runs 16 residues. Germline-derived CDR1 and CDR2 are LGHNA and YSLEER.

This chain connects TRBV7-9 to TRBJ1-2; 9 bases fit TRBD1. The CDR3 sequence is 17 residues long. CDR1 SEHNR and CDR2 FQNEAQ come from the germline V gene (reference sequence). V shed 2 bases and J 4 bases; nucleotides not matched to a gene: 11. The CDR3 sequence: CASSLLGAGTGTYGYTF. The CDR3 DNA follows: TGTGCCAGCAGCTTATTGGGGGCCGGGACAGGGACCTATGGCTACACCTTC. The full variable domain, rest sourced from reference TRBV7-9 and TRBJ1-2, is DTGVSQNPRHKITKRGQNVTFRCDPISEHNRLYWYRQTLGQGPEFLTYFQNEAQLEKSRLLSDRFSAERPKGSFSTLEIQRTEQGDSAMYLCASSLLGAGTGTYGYTFGSGTRLTVV.

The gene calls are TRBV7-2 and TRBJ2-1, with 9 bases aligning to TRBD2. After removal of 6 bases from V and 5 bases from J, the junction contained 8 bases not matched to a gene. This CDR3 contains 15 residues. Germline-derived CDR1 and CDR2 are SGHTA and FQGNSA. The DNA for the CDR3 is TGTGCCAGCAGGCTCGTAGCGGGAGCGAACAATGAGCAGTTCTTC. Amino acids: CASRLVAGANNEQFF.

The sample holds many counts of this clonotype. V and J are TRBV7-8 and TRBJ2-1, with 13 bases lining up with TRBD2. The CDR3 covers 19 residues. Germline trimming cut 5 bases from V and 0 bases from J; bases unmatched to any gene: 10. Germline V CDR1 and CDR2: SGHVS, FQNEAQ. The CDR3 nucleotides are TGTGCCAGCAGCCACCGGGGACTAGCGGGGTTGACCTCCTACAATGAGCAGTTCTTC. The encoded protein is CASSHRGLAGLTSYNEQFF.

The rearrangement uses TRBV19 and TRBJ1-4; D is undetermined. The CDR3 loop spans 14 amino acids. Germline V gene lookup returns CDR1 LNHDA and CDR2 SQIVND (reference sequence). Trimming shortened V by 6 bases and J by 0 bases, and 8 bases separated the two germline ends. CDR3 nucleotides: TGTGCCAGTAGGCTAGTTGCAACTAATGAAAAACTGTTTTTT. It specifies CASRLVATNEKLFF.

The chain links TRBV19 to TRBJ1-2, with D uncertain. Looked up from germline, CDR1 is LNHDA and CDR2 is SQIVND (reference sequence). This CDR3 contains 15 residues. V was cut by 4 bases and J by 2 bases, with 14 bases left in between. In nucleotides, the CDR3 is TGTGCCAGTAGTACGACCAACAGTCTAAACTATGGCTACACCTTC. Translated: CASSTTNSLNYGYTF.

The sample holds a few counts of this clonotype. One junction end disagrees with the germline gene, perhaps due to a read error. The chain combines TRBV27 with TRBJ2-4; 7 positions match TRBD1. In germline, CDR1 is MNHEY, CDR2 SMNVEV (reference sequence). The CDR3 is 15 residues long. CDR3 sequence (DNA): TGTGCCAGCGGTTTGACAGGGCTAGCCAAAAACATTCAGTACTTC. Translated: CASGLTGLAKNIQYF.

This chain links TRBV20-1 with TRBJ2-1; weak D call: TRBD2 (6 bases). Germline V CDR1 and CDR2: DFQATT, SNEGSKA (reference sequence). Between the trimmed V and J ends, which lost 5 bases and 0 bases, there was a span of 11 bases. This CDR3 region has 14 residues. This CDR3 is CSASPGSSYNEQFF. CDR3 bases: TGCAGTGCTTCACCCGGGAGCTCCTACAATGAGCAGTTCTTC.

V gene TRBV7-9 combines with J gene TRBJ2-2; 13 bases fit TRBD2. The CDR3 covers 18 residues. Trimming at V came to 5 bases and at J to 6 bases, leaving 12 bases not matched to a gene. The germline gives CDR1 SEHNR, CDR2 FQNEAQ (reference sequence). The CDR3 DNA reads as TGTGCCAGCAGCCCGAGGCGGACTAGCGGGAGCTTGGCCGGGGAGCTGTTTTTT. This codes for CASSPRRTSGSLAGELFF.

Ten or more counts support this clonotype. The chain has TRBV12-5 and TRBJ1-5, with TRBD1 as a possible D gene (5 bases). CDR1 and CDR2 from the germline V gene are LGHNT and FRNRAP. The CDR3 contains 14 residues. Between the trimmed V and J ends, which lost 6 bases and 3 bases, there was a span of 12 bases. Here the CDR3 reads CASGPAGSNQPQHF. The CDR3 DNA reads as TGTGCTAGTGGGCCGGCAGGGTCCAATCAGCCCCAGCATTTT.

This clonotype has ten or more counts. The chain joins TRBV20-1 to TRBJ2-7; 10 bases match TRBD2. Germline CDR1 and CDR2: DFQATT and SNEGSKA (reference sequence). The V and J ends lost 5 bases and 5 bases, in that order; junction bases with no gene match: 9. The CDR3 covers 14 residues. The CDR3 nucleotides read TGCAGTGCTCTGAGGACTAGCGGCTTCGACGAGCAGTACTTC. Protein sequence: CSALRTSGFDEQYF.